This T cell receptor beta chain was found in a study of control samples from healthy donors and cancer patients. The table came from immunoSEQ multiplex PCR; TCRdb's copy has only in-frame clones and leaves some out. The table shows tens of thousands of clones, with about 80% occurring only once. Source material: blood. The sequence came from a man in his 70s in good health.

The CDR3 sequence: CATSRGTLNSYEQYF. The CDR3 region has the DNA TGTGCCACCAGCAGAGGGACACTTAACTCCTACGAGCAGTACTTC. This sequence joins TRBV15 and TRBJ2-7, with a weak D call TRBD1 (5 bases). Trimming cost V 1 base and J 0 bases, with 10 bases left between them. The CDR3 contains 15 residues. Per the germline V gene, CDR1 is LNHNV and CDR2 is YYDKDF (reference sequence).